This entry features one T cell receptor beta chain sequence. Its antigen remains unknown. The protocol was immunoSEQ multiplex PCR, while the TCRdb copy is restricted to in-frame clones and leaves out a portion. The table lists around 300,000 clones, about nine tenths of them singletons. CDR1 and CDR2 (germline): SGHRS, YFSETQ. This CDR3 contains 17 residues. V was pared by 2 bases and J by 5 bases, with 8 bases of the junction left unmatched. Donors had no recently reported acute infections or vaccinations and were HIV-negative. This entry belongs to a study of shared clonotypes between healthy human individuals. Overall study findings and caveats: Naive subsets usually exceeded memory subsets in estimated richness. Some clonotypes were shared by all four sorted-subset donors, while others were not shared. The non-shared ones had lower generation probabilities than the shared ones.

What was sequenced was memory CD8+ T cells sorted from blood. The subset: CD45RO+ cells pooled with CCR7-negative TemRA cells. This chain links TRBV5-1 with TRBJ2-1; 12 positions match TRBD2. This clonotype was obtained from a man between 18 and 35 years old in good health. CDR3 residues: CASSFRLAGGPDNEQFF. DNA for the CDR3: TGCGCCAGCAGCTTCCGTCTAGCGGGGGGGCCCGACAATGAGCAGTTCTTC.